This T cell receptor (beta chain) was observed in a study of early T cells in non-severe SARS-CoV-2 infection (dated by TCRdb to about 2021). About the full investigation: Because TCR sequencing was done on bulk RNA from unsorted whole blood, the alpha and beta chains could not be paired. Results the study describes overall, beyond this receptor: Matching against VDJdb was skewed toward anti-spike CD8 responses, likely underestimated virus-specific expansions, and missed private and CD4 specificities.

A case-control design nested within a healthcare worker cohort in London, UK, was used, with weekly nasopharyngeal swab PCR tests and blood sampling performed. Healthcare workers were enrolled in the week of the UK lockdown, from 23 to 31 March 2020, and were followed every week for up to roughly 16 weeks. The junction carries 9 bases between V and J, which are trimmed by 0 bases and 0 bases respectively. In the germline V gene (reference sequence), CDR1 corresponds to SGHKS and CDR2 to YYEKEE. Reading from cysteine to phenylalanine, the CDR3 counts 15 amino acids. The entry retains the CDR3 DNA only, 45 bases that are in frame from base 1. The protocol used for the library was 5' RACE. The listed sequencing device is NextSeq 500. In the TCR library protocol, unique molecular identifiers were attached to individual cDNA molecules to correct for PCR bias and sequencing error. Both TCR alpha and beta chains were sequenced, and tight co-correlation was observed between alpha and beta sequence abundances in each sample. As for the authors' bioinformatics: V gene, J gene and CDR3 annotation of TCR sequences was performed with Decombinator V4. Expanded TCRs were defined as changing significantly between any two time points under a Poisson model with p below 0.0001. Abundances of TCRs were expressed as counts per million after normalisation to the total number of TCRs sequenced in each sample. TRAV1-2 paired with TRAJ12, TRAJ20 or TRAJ33 defined MAIT TCRs, while TRAV10 paired with TRAJ18 defined iNKT TCRs. A search of VDJdb, accessed on 1 November 2021, was run for TCRs annotated to CMV, EBV and SARS-CoV-2, with TCRs annotated for multiple antigens excluded. TCRdb applied fastp at Q25 and MiXCR to the public reads, then kept only in-frame beta chains. Every distinct CDR3 protein forms one entry, paired with its most common genes and DNA. TCRdb, rather than the study authors, made the V and J calls. The sample profile shows some 44,000 distinct CDR3 sequences; approximately 5.9% of them were found once. The leading ten clones occupy around 8% of the sample.

This clonotype was seen repeatedly, ten times or more. Its antigen is unknown. Per-base qualities were not stored, and no clone one base away is much larger. The TCR sequence derives from an adult who was a healthcare worker with PCR-confirmed SARS-CoV-2 infection or an uninfected control (not recorded which). Here the sequenced sample was whole blood, taken at baseline. This chain joins TRBV5-5 to TRBJ1-1; no confident D gene assignment can be made. The CDR3 amino acid sequence is: CASSLAGRLNTEAFF. The DNA sequence is as follows: TGTGCCAGCAGCTTGGCTGGCAGATTGAACACTGAAGCTTTCTTT.